The T cell receptor beta chain described here comes from a study of blood T cell repertoires in COVID-19. Study-wide context: Material from acute and convalescent COVID-19 was sourced from the United States, Italy and Spain. Nucleic acid was either cDNA or gDNA, and it came from T cells, B-cell-depleted T cells, or PBMCs.

Study processing details: It was from reference gene primer amplification that nucleated cell counts were estimated. The protocol was immunoSEQ multiplex PCR, while the TCRdb copy is restricted to in-frame clones and leaves out a portion. That table furnishes V, J and clone size, whereas the DNA furnished D and trimming. The data contain about 290,000 clones, approximately 80% of them singletons. V was pared by 1 base and J by 7 bases, with 6 bases of the junction left unmatched. CDR1 and CDR2 (germline): KGHSH, LQKENI. The CDR3 is 15 amino acids. This rearrangement joins TRBV18 to TRBJ1-5; 8 positions agree with TRBD1. The source is a woman aged 45-59 years with active or convalescent COVID-19. The sequenced sample was peripheral blood. The chain's CDR3 is CASSPRQGAQQPQHF. The CDR3 nucleotides read TGTGCCAGCTCACCACGGCAGGGGGCTCAACAGCCCCAGCATTTT.